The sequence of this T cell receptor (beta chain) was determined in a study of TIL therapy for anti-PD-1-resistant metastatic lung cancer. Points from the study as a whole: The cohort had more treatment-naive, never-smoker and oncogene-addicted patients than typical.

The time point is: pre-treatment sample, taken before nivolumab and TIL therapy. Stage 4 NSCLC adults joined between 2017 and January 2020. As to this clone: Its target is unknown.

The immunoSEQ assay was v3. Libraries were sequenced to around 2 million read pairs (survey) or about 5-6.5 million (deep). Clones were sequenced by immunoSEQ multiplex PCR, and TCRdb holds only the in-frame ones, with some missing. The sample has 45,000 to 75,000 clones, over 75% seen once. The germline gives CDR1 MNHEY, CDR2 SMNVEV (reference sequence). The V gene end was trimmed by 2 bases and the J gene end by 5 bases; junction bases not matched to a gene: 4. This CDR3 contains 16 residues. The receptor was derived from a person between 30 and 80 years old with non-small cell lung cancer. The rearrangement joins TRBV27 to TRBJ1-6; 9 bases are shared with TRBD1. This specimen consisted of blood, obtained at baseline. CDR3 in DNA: TGTGCCAGCAGTTTACTAACAGGGGGCAATAATTCACCCCTCCACTTT. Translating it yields CASSLLTGGNNSPLHF.